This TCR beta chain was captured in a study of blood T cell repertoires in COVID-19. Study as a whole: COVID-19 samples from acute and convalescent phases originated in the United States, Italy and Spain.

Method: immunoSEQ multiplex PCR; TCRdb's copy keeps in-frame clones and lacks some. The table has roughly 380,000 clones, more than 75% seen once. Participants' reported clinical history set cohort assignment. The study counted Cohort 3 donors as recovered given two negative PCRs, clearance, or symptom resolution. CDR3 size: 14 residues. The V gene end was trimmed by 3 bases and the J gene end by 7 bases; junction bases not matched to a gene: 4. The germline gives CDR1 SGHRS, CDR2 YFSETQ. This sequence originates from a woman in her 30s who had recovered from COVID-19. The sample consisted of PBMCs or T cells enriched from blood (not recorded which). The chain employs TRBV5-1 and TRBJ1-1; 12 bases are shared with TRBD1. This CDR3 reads CASSSGTGGLEAFF. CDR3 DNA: TGCGCCAGCAGCTCCGGGACAGGGGGCCTTGAAGCTTTCTTT.